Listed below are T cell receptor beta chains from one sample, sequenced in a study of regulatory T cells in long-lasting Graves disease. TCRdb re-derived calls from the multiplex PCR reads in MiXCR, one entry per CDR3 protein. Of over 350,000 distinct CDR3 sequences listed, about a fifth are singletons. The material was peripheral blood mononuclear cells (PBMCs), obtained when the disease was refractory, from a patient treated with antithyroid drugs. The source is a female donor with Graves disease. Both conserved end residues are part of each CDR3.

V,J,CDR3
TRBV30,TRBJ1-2,CASRDHYGYTF
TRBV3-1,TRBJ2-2,CASSPMSSAGELFF
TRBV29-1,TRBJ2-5,CSVETVGLQGTQYF
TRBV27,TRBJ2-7,CASSLSFGTGLKEQYF
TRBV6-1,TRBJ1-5,CASRGEGSNQPQHF
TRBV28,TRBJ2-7,CASSFQFEQYF
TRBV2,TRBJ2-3,CASKEDTDTQYF
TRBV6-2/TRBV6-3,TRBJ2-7,CASSLTGGVGQYF
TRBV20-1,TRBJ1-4,CSARDHLRVVGEKLFF
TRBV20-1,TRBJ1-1,CSARMQGASSGLEAFF
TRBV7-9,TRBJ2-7,CASSPTTYYEQYF
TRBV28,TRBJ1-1,CASSLTSWSMNTEAFF
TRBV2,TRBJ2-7,CASSQGVLSYEQYF
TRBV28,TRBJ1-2,CASSSTQGDYGYTF
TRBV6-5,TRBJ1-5,CASSYPISQGRGPQHF
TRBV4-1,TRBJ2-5,CASSQGLAEGETQYF
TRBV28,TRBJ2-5,CASTEPGGGRQETQYF
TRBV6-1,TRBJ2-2,CATTGTGAYTGELFF
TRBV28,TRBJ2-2,CASSLDGQGAGLRTPGSCF
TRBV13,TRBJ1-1,CASSPQAPGTEAFF
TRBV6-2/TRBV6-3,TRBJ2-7,CASSPGRLHEQYF
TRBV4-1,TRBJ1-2,CASSQIREQPGGYTF
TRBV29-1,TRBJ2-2,CSVMQGISNTGELFF
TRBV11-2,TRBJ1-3,CASSLKSSGNTIYF
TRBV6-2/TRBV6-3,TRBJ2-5,CASSPVPGVPETQYF
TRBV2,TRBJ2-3,CASSEMGLNTDTQYF
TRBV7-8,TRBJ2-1,CASSFEEGQPPYNEQFF
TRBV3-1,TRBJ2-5,CASTSMGQRTQYF
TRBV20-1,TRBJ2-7,CSARDETGGFYEQYF
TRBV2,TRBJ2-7,CARVWAVGSYEQYF
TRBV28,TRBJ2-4,CAAAGGAKNIQYF
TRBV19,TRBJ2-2,CASSIAHTPGELFF
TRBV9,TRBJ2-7,CASSVVVAEFLYEQYF
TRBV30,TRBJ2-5,CAWNIQGARETQYF
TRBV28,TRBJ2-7,CASSKTGVPHYEQYF
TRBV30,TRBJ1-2,CAWTRQGAVGCTF
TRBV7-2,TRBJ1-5,CASSSDGSDQPQHF
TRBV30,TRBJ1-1,CAWRPTGIEAFF
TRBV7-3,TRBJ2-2,CASSLGPIEGELFF
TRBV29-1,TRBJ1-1,CSVAKTNTEAFF
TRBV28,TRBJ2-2,CAYQGSNTGELFF
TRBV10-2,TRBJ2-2,CASRKTSGANTGELFF